This TCR beta chain was observed in a study of memory CD4+ T cells and cytomegalovirus serostatus. The sort gate was single viable CD3+CD4+CD8-CD45RO+ cells for memory CD4+ T cells. Profiled with immunoSEQ multiplex PCR; TCRdb holds only in-frame clones, not every one. Of about 61,000 clones listed, 82% are singletons. The sequence came from an adult in good health and CMV-seronegative. Sequenced: memory CD4+ T cells from blood.

CDR3 in amino acids: CSARRAAWGDTQYF. The DNA for the CDR3 is TGCAGCGCTAGAAGGGCAGCTTGGGGAGATACGCAGTATTTT. The gene calls are TRBV29-1 and TRBJ2-3; unclear D gene. Germline values: CDR1 SQVTM, CDR2 ANQGSEA. This CDR3 has 14 residues. Deletions cut 7 bases from V and 5 bases from J, with 19 bases between.